This T cell receptor (beta chain) was captured by sequencing in a study of OX40 agonist ivuxolimab in advanced cancers. The V end was cut by 0 bases, the J end by 2 bases, with 8 bases between. The length of the CDR3 is 15 residues. Germline CDR1 and CDR2: MNHEY and SVGAGI. The data were produced by immunoSEQ multiplex PCR, yet TCRdb's version contains in-frame clones alone and is incomplete. The sample has about 77,000 clones, 65% to 90% seen once. This clone was observed a single time. The genes are TRBV6-5 and TRBJ1-5, with D possibly matching TRBD1 (5 bases). Sequencing used CD4+ or CD8+ T cells sorted from blood, obtained in a trial of the OX40 agonist ivuxolimab. This sequence was found in an adult with an advanced solid tumor such as melanoma, head and neck, liver or kidney cancer. For the CDR3, the DNA is TGTGCCAGCAGTTACTCTGGGGGAGGCAATCAGCCCCAGCATTTT. This encodes CASSYSGGGNQPQHF.